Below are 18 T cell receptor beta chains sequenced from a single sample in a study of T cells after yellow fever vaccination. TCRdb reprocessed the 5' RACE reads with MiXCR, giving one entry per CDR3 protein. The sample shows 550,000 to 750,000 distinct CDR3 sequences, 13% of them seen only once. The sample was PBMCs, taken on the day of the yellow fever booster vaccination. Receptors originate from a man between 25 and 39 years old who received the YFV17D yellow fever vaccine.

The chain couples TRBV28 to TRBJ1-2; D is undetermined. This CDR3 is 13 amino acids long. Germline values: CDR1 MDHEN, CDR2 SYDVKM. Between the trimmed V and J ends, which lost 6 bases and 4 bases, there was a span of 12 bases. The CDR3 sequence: CASRRSWIYGYTF. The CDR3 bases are TGTGCCAGCAGACGGTCCTGGATCTATGGCTACACCTTC.

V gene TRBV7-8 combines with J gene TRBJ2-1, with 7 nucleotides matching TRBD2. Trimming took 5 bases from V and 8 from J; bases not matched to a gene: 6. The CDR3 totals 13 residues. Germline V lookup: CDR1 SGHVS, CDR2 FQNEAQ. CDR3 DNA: TGTGCCAGCAGCGTTTATCGGGAGGATGAGCAGTTCTTC. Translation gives CASSVYREDEQFF.

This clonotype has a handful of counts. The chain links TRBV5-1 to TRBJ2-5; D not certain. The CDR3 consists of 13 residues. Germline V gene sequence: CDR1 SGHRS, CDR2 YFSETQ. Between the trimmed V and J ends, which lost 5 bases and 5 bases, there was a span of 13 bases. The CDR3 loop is CASRSDTAETQYF. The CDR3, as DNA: TGCGCCAGCAGAAGCGACACGGCGGAGACCCAGTACTTC.

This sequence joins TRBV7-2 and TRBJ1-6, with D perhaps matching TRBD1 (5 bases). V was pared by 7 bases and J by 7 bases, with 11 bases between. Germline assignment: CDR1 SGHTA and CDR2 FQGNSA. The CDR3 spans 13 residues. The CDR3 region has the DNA TGTGCCAGCACACCCGAGGGGAATTCACCCCTCCACTTT. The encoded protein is CASTPEGNSPLHF. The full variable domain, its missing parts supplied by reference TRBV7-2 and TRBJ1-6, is GAGVSQSPSNKVTEKGKDVELRCDPISGHTALYWYRQSLGQGLEFLIYFQGNSAPDKSGLPSDRFSAERTGGSVSTLTIQRTQQEDSAVYLCASTPEGNSPLHFGNGTRLTVT.

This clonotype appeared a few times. CDR3 nucleotide sequence: TGCAGCGCCAACAGGGGCCCCTACGAGCAGTACTTC. Translating gives CSANRGPYEQYF. This sequence joins TRBV29-1 and TRBJ2-7; 7 bases match TRBD1. Germline V gene sequence: CDR1 SQVTM, CDR2 ANQGSEA. The length of the CDR3 is 12 residues. Trimming removed 7 bases from V and 2 bases from J; junction bases left unmatched: 5.

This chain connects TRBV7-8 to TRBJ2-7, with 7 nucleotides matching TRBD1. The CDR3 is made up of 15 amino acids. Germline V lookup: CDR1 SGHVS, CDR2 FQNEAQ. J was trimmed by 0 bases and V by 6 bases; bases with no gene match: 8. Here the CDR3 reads CASRVRQGPSYEQYF. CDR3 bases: TGTGCCAGCAGAGTCAGACAGGGACCCTCCTACGAGCAGTACTTC.

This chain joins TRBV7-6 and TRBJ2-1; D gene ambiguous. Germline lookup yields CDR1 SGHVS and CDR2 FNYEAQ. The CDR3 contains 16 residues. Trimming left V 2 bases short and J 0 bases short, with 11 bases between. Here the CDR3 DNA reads TGTGCCAGCAGCTTATTTGCGGCTAGCTCCTACAATGAGCAGTTCTTC. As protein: CASSLFAASSYNEQFF. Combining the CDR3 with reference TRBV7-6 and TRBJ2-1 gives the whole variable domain GAGVSQSPRYKVTKRGQDVALRCDPISGHVSLYWYRQALGQGPEFLTYFNYEAQQDKSGLPNDRFSAERPEGSISTLTIQRTEQRDSAMYRCASSLFAASSYNEQFFGPGTRLTVL.

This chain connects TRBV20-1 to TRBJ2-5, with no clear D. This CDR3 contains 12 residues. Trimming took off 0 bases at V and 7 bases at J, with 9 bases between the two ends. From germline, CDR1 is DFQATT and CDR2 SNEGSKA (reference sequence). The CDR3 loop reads CSARDRWTTQYF. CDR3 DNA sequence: TGCAGTGCTAGAGATCGGTGGACGACCCAGTACTTC.

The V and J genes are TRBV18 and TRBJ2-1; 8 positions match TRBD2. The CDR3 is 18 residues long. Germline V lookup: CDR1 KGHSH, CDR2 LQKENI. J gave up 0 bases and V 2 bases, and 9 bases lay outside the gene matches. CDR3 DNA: TGTGCCAGCTCACCAAACCTAGCGGGTCTAAACTCCTACAATGAGCAGTTCTTC. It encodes CASSPNLAGLNSYNEQFF.

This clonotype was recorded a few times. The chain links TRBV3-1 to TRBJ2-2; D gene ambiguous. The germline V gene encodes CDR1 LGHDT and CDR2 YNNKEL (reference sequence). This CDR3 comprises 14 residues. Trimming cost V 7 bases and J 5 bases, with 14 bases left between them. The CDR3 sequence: CASTEVPGTGELFF. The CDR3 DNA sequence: TGTGCCAGCACGGAAGTTCCTGGGACCGGGGAGCTGTTTTTT.

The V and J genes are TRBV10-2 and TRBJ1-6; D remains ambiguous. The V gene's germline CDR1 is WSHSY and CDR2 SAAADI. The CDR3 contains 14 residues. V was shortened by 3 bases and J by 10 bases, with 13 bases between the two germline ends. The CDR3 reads CASSDPHEGSPLHF. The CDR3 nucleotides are TGCGCCAGCAGTGACCCTCACGAAGGGTCACCCCTCCACTTT.

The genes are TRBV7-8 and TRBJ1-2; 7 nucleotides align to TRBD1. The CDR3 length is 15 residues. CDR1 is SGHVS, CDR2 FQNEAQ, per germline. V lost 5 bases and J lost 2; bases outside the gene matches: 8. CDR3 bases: TGTGCCAGCAGCATTTGGACAGGCCCCAACTATGGCTACACCTTC. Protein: CASSIWTGPNYGYTF.

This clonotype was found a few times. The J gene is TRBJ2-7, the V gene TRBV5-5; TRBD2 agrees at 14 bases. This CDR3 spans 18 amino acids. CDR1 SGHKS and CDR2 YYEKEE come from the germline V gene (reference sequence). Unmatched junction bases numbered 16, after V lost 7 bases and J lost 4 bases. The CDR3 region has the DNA TGTGCCAGCTCCCCCGCCGGGACAGGGACTAGCGGGAGTTACGAGCAGTACTTC. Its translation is CASSPAGTGTSGSYEQYF.

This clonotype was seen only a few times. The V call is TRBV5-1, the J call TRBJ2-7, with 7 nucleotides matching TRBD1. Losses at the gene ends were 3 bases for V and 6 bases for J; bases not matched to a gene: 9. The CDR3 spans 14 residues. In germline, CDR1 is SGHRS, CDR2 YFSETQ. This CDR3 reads CASSSGTVSSEQYF. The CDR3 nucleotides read TGCGCCAGCAGCTCCGGGACAGTTTCTTCCGAGCAGTACTTC.

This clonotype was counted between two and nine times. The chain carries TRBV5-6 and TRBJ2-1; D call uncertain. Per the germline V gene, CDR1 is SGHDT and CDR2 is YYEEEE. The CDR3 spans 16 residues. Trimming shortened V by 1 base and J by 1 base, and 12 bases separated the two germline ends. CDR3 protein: CASSLRLLPSYNEQFF. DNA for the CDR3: TGTGCCAGCAGCTTGCGCCTCCTCCCTTCCTACAATGAGCAGTTCTTC.

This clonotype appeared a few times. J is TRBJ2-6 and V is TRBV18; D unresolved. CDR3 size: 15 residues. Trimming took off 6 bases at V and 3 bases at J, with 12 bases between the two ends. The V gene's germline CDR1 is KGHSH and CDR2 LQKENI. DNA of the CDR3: TGTGCCAGCTCTCCGGTCGGGCATGGGGCCAACGTCCTGACTTTC. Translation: CASSPVGHGANVLTF.

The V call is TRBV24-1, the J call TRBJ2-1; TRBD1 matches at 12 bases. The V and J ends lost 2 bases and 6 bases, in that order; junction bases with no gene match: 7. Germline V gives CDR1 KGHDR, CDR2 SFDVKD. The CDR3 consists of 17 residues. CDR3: CATSDSAGQGALNEQFF. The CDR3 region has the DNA TGTGCCACCAGTGATTCCGCGGGACAGGGGGCTCTCAATGAGCAGTTCTTC.

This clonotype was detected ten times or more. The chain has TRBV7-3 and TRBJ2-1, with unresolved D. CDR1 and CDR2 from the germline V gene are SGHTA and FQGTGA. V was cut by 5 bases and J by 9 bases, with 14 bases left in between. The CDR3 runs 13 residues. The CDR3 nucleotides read TGTGCCAGCAGCCTTCTTCCAGATGGTGAGCAGTTCTTC. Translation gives CASSLLPDGEQFF.